This T cell receptor beta chain stems from a study of blood T cells in healthy people across ages. Findings and limits, study-wide: Correlation between TCR beta diversity and naive T cell percentage was strong. The study regarded diversity estimates from one million T cells as underestimates. Changes in expanded clonotypes were possibly confounded, as the CMV status of donors was unknown.

Concerning this clonotype itself: Its antigen is currently unknown.

Trimming removed 6 bases from V and 8 bases from J, with 13 bases in between. The CDR3 has 12 amino acids. CDR1 is MDHEN and CDR2 is SYDVKM in the germline V gene. Using a J-beta primer mix together with a sample-barcoded 5' primer, a second PCR was run for about 6 to 11 cycles. Any given sample supplied a minimum of 3 million CDR3-containing paired-end reads. TCRdb reprocessed the 5' RACE reads with MiXCR, giving one entry per CDR3 protein. The sample has nearly 800,000 distinct CDR3 sequences; approximately 53% are singletons. Specimen: blood. The source is a man aged 40-55 years in good health. The chain combines TRBV28 with TRBJ1-2; D ambiguous. CDR3 bases: TGTGCCAGCAGAGGGAGTCTACAAGGCTACACCTTC. This sequence encodes CASRGSLQGYTF.